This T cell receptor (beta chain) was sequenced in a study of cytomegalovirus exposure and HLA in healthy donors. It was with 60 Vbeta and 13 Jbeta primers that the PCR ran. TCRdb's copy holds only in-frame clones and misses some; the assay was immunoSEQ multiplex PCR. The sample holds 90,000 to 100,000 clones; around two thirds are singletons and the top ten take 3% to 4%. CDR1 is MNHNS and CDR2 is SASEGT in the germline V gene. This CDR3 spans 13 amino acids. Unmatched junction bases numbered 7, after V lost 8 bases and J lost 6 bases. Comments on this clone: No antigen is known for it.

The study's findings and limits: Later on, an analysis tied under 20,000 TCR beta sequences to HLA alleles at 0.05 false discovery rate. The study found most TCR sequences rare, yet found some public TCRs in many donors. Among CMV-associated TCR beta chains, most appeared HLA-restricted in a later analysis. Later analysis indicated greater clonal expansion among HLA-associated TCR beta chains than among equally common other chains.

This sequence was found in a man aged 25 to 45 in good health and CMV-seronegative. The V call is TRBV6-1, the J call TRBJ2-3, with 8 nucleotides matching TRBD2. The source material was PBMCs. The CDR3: CASSGRVSDTQYF. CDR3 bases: TGTGCCAGCTCCGGGAGGGTCTCGGATACGCAGTATTTT.